One and the same sample provided the 13 T cell receptor beta chains below, sequenced in a study of beta chain features in type 1 diabetes. Findings and caveats of the study: Shorter TCRB CDR3s, moderately but significantly so, marked every one of the four CD4+ subsets in Type 1 diabetes patients.

Which antigens these TCRs recognize remains unknown. Isolated RNA was reverse transcribed in full, so expressed TCRB transcripts were sequenced. Libraries were prepared by immunoSEQ multiplex PCR; TCRdb keeps only in-frame clonotypes and omits some of them. The sample carries a few hundred thousand clones, around 12% recorded once. The sample comprised naive CD4+ T cells from blood. The receptors originated from a woman aged 18-29 years with type 1 diabetes.

This clone appeared once. This chain uses TRBV6-5 with TRBJ1-6; TRBD1 agrees at 8 bases. The CDR3 contains 13 residues. V lost 2 bases, J lost 14 bases, and 5 bases stayed unmatched. Germline CDR1 is MNHEY and CDR2 is SVGAGI. In DNA, the CDR3 is TGTGCCAGCAGTTACCACAGGGGGTTCGCCCTCCACTTT. Its protein is CASSYHRGFALHF.

CDR3 DNA sequence: TGTGCCAGCTCCCTTCAGGAGGGAGGGAGCAGCAATCAGCCCCAGCATTTT. Protein sequence: CASSLQEGGSSNQPQHF. The chain is built from TRBV18 and TRBJ1-5, with unresolved D. Germline assignment: CDR1 KGHSH and CDR2 LQKENI. Trimming took 6 bases from V and 1 from J, leaving 19 bases between them. The CDR3 totals 17 residues.

The chain combines TRBV2 with TRBJ2-5, with D possibly being TRBD2 (6 bases). The CDR3 length is 13 residues. Trimming left V 5 bases short and J 2 bases short, with 9 bases between. Germline V gene lookup returns CDR1 SNHLY and CDR2 FYNNEI. CDR3 region: CASSQDYQETQYF. DNA for the CDR3: TGTGCCAGCAGTCAGGACTATCAAGAGACCCAGTACTTC.

The table lists this clone with a few counts. The chain carries TRBV7-2 and TRBJ1-2; possible D gene TRBD1, 6 bases. V was clipped by 4 bases and J by 4 bases, with 13 bases between them. This CDR3 is built from 14 residues. Germline CDR1 reads SGHTA; CDR2 reads FQGNSA. CDR3 in DNA: TGTGCCAGCAGCTCCCGGACAGTGCGCTATGGCTACACCTTC. Translated, it gives CASSSRTVRYGYTF.

The rearrangement uses TRBV5-6 and TRBJ1-2, with D perhaps matching TRBD1 (6 bases). Germline V CDR1 and CDR2: SGHDT, YYEEEE. V lost 3 bases, J lost 0 bases, and 15 bases lay in between. The CDR3 spans 16 residues. In DNA form, the CDR3 reads TGTGCCAGCAGCTGGGGGAGAGGGACAACTAACTATGGCTACACCTTC. Amino acids: CASSWGRGTTNYGYTF. The variable domain in full, completed from reference TRBV5-6 and TRBJ1-2, reads DAGVTQSPTHLIKTRGQQVTLRCSPKSGHDTVSWYQQALGQGPQFIFQYYEEEERQRGNFPDRFSGHQFPNYSSELNVNALLLGDSALYLCASSWGRGTTNYGYTFGSGTRLTVV.

The chain employs TRBV29-1 and TRBJ1-1; D might be TRBD1 (5 bases). The CDR3 runs 13 residues. The V and J ends lost 4 bases and 1 base respectively, with 10 bases between them. Germline V lookup: CDR1 SQVTM, CDR2 ANQGSEA. The CDR3 nucleotides are TGCAGCGTTGTCGACAGCCGGAACACTGAAGCTTTCTTT. As protein: CSVVDSRNTEAFF.

Comment on this clone: A read error may account for a junction end that differs from germline. The rearrangement joins TRBV7-7 to TRBJ2-5; possible D gene TRBD2, 6 bases. CDR3 length: 15 amino acids. The germline CDR1 and CDR2 sequences are SSHAT and FNYEAQ (reference sequence). The CDR3 DNA reads TGTGCTAGCAGTCCTAGCGTCTCAGCCAGGGAGACCCAGTACTTC. Translation gives CASSPSVSARETQYF.

The table lists this clone with a few counts. V usage is TRBV4-3 and J usage is TRBJ2-4; D perhaps matches TRBD2 (6 bases). The V gene lost 0 bases and the J gene lost 12 bases, with 12 bases spanning the gap. Germline CDR1 and CDR2: LGHNA and YSLEER. This CDR3 is 13 amino acids long. Here the CDR3 reads CASSQDRGSPQYF. CDR3 nucleotide sequence: TGCGCCAGCAGCCAAGATCGGGGGAGCCCTCAGTACTTC.

The chain is built from TRBV28 and TRBJ2-7, with 11 bases lining up with TRBD1. This CDR3 has 16 amino acids. Germline CDR1 and CDR2: MDHEN and SYDVKM. Germline trimming cut 7 bases from V and 1 base from J; bases unmatched to any gene: 9. CDR3 coding DNA: TGTGCCAGCAAAACTTCCGGGACAGGGGGTTCCTACGAGCAGTACTTC. Translation gives CASKTSGTGGSYEQYF.

The chain uses TRBV4-3 and TRBJ1-1; TRBD1 aligns across 8 bases. The V and J ends lost 3 bases and 6 bases, in that order; junction bases with no gene match: 6. CDR3 size: 14 residues. Germline V gene data show CDR1 as LGHNA and CDR2 as YSLEER. CDR3 protein: CASSQDRETSEAFF. CDR3 nucleotides: TGCGCCAGCAGCCAGGACAGGGAAACATCTGAAGCTTTCTTT.

The chain has TRBV7-9 and TRBJ1-2; a possible D gene is TRBD1 (5 bases). The CDR3 loop spans 17 amino acids. Per germline, CDR1 SEHNR and CDR2 FQNEAQ (reference sequence). V was shortened by 1 base and J by 7 bases, with 22 bases between the two germline ends. The CDR3 protein is CASSLGQSRKSSGGYTF. The CDR3 DNA is TGTGCCAGCAGCTTAGGACAGAGTAGGAAATCATCGGGTGGCTACACCTTC.

This clone has only a few counts. The J gene is TRBJ1-4, the V gene TRBV7-3, with D tentatively TRBD1 (6 bases). V gave up 1 base and J gave up 9 bases, with 15 bases separating them. Germline assignment: CDR1 SGHTA and CDR2 FQGTGA. The CDR3 covers 15 residues. The CDR3 bases are TGTGCCAGCAGCTTAATTTCCGAGGGGGTCCAAAAACTGTTTTTT. It specifies CASSLISEGVQKLFF.

The chain has TRBV4-3 and TRBJ2-7; TRBD2 agrees at 14 bases. Trimming cost V 3 bases and J 6 bases; bases outside gene matches: 7. CDR1 is LGHNA and CDR2 is YSLEER in the germline V gene. This CDR3 comprises 16 residues. The CDR3 nucleotides are TGCGCCAGCAGCCAGGGGACTAGCGGGGGATACCCCGAGCAGTACTTC. It codes for CASSQGTSGGYPEQYF.